Listed here are 30 T cell receptor beta chains from one sample, sequenced in a study of cytomegalovirus exposure and HLA in healthy donors. Primers included in the PCR were 60 Vbeta and 13 Jbeta primers. Clones were sequenced by immunoSEQ multiplex PCR, and TCRdb holds only the in-frame ones, with some missing. The sample gives about 82,000 clones, over 75% of which show up once; about 3.5% is in the top ten. The sequencing sample was made of PBMCs. The receptors were gathered from a man aged 45-65 years in good health and CMV-seronegative.

The gene calls are TRBV6-1 and TRBJ1-3; a weak D match, TRBD1 (6 bases). The CDR3 spans 16 residues. CDR1 is MNHNS, CDR2 SASEGT, per germline. Trimming took off 4 bases at V and 5 bases at J, with 18 bases between the two ends. The CDR3 here is CASSGIGQTHRNTIYF. DNA of the CDR3: TGTGCCAGCAGTGGAATCGGACAGACCCACAGAAACACCATATATTTT.

This chain connects TRBV21-1 to TRBJ2-7; the DNA was not compared with TRBD2, the D call given in the table. TRBV21-1 is a listed pseudogene. The CDR3 contains 18 residues. Here the CDR3 reads CASSTLAGVPHRGDEQYF. In DNA, the CDR3 is TGTGCCAGCAGTACACTAGCGGGGGTCCCCCATAGAGGGGACGAGCAGTACTTC.

About this clone itself: The conserved phenylalanine or tryptophan normally closing the CDR3 is absent here, so this likely arose from a read error. The chain joins TRBV7-3 to TRBJ2-6; the D gene is possibly TRBD1 (6 bases). The length of the CDR3 is 16 residues. Trimming took off 4 bases at V and 4 bases at J, with 14 bases between the two ends. Germline V CDR1 and CDR2: SGHTA, FQGTGA. In DNA form, the CDR3 reads TGTGCCAGCAGCTCCACACAGGGTGCCGGGGCCAACGTCCTGACTTCC. Translation: CASSSTQGAGANVLTS.

This rearrangement joins TRBV11-2 to TRBJ1-1; D gene ambiguous. Germline CDR1 and CDR2: SGHAT and FQNNGV. CDR3 length: 13 amino acids. Trimming shortened V by 0 bases and J by 11 bases, and 13 bases separated the two germline ends. The chain's CDR3 is CASSLDTLSYAFF. In DNA form, the CDR3 reads TGTGCCAGCAGCTTAGATACGCTTTCCTACGCTTTCTTT. The full variable domain, completed using reference TRBV11-2 and TRBJ1-1, is EAGVAQSPRYKIIEKRQSVAFWCNPISGHATLYWYQQILGQGPKLLIQFQNNGVVDDSQLPKDRFSAERLKGVDSTLKIQPAKLEDSAVYLCASSLDTLSYAFFGQGTRLTVV.

Of note for this clone: One end of the junction is discordant with germline, which a read error may explain. The V and J genes are TRBV7-9 and TRBJ2-7; 8 bases are a match to TRBD1. CDR1 is SEHNR, CDR2 FQNEAQ, per germline (reference sequence). The CDR3 is 16 amino acids. The CDR3 spells CSSSSPWTGRGYEQYF. The CDR3 DNA reads TGTTCCAGCAGCTCCCCTTGGACAGGGAGAGGATACGAGCAGTACTTC.

The genes are TRBV12-5 and TRBJ1-1, with D unresolved. Germline V gives CDR1 LGHNT, CDR2 FRNRAP. This CDR3 contains 21 residues. With 3 bases removed from V and 1 base from J, the gap between germline ends came to 30 bases. CDR3 bases: TGTGCTAGTGGTTTCTTGCCGAGGGTTGCCGAAACAACAAGCTCGAACACTGAAGCTTTCTTT. It translates to CASGFLPRVAETTSSNTEAFF.

This clone has just a few counts. V and J are TRBV5-1 and TRBJ1-2; 7 nucleotides align to TRBD1. The trim removed 1 base at V and 1 base at J, leaving 10 bases unmatched. CDR3 length equals 17 residues. Germline CDR1 and CDR2: SGHRS and YFSETQ. In DNA, the CDR3 is TGCGCCAGCAGCTTGTCCGGGACAGCCTCGGTTAACTATGGCTACACCTTC. Translation: CASSLSGTASVNYGYTF.

The chain has TRBV2 and TRBJ1-1; tentative D call: TRBD1 (6 bases). The germline CDR1 and CDR2 sequences are SNHLY and FYNNEI. The CDR3 spans 15 residues. Deletions cut 7 bases from V and 2 bases from J, with 17 bases between. Here the CDR3 reads CASIQQGGINTEAFF. CDR3 coding DNA: TGTGCCAGCATCCAACAGGGCGGAATAAACACTGAAGCTTTCTTT.

This clone was counted a few times. The chain uses TRBV4-3 and TRBJ1-2, with TRBD1 matching over 9 bases. The CDR3 spans 15 residues. Germline lookup yields CDR1 LGHNA and CDR2 YSLEER. The ends lost 4 bases at V and 4 bases at J; junction bases unmatched: 7. CDR3 loop: CASSRNTGQGYGYTF. CDR3 in DNA: TGCGCCAGCAGCCGAAATACGGGACAGGGCTATGGCTACACCTTC.

The chain couples TRBV5-4 to TRBJ1-2; D unresolved. Germline-derived CDR1 and CDR2 are SGHNT and YYREEE (reference sequence). There are 16 residues in the CDR3. The ends were cut back, 1 base at V and 0 bases at J, with 13 bases in the middle. The CDR3 DNA follows: TGTGCCAGCAGCTTGAAAGGAGACTTCTCTAACTATGGCTACACCTTC. The encoded protein is CASSLKGDFSNYGYTF.

The chain couples TRBV7-2 to TRBJ1-1, with 8 bases identical to TRBD1. The CDR3 is 14 amino acids. Germline CDR1 and CDR2: SGHTA and FQGNSA. V shed 4 bases, J shed 5 bases, and the junction held 6 bases outside the gene matches. The CDR3 DNA sequence: TGTGCCAGCAGCTCGCAACAGGGGGGAACTGAAGCTTTCTTT. It specifies CASSSQQGGTEAFF.

The chain combines TRBV19 with TRBJ1-5; D might be TRBD1 (5 bases). This CDR3 contains 14 residues. The germline CDR1 and CDR2 sequences are LNHDA and SQIVND (reference sequence). Trimming took 6 bases from V and 7 from J, leaving 16 bases between them. The CDR3 DNA reads TGTGCCAGTAGCACCAAGGGGCCTAGGCAGCCCCAGCATTTT. Its translation is CASSTKGPRQPQHF.

The chain recombines TRBV9 with TRBJ1-6; the match to TRBD1 covers 12 bases. V shed 4 bases, J shed 8 bases, and the junction held 4 bases outside the gene matches. The CDR3 spans 15 residues. Germline CDR1 reads SGDLS; CDR2 reads YYNGEE. Written as DNA, the CDR3 is TGTGCCAGCAGCTCGGGACAGGGGGCTTATTCACCCCTCCACTTT. It encodes CASSSGQGAYSPLHF.

The J gene is TRBJ1-2, the V gene TRBV27; possibly TRBD1 for D (6 bases). From germline, CDR1 is MNHEY and CDR2 SMNVEV (reference sequence). This CDR3 comprises 15 residues. Between the trimmed V and J ends, which lost 3 bases and 0 bases, there was a span of 11 bases. DNA of the CDR3: TGTGCCAGCAGTTTGGTACAGGGCTCTAACTATGGCTACACCTTC. It codes for CASSLVQGSNYGYTF.

The gene calls are TRBV10-3 and TRBJ2-5; 10 bases map to TRBD1. With the DNA end fitting TRBJ2-7 better, the J assignment may be wrong. The length of the CDR3 is 14 residues. In germline, CDR1 is ENHRY, CDR2 SYGVKD. The CDR3 reads CAIKSTGGFHEQYF. CDR3 nucleotide sequence: TGTGCCATCAAATCGACAGGGGGCTTCCACGAGCAGTACTTC.

The chain recombines TRBV5-6 with TRBJ1-1; perhaps TRBD1 as D (5 bases). Germline loops: CDR1 SGHDT, CDR2 YYEEEE. Trimming removed 0 bases from V and 4 bases from J, with 13 bases in between. The CDR3 is 15 amino acids. CDR3 sequence reads: CASSLAPGQGTEAFF. The CDR3 DNA reads as TGTGCCAGCAGCTTGGCCCCAGGGCAGGGCACTGAAGCTTTCTTT.

The CDR3 DNA is TGTGCCAGCTCACCGATAGCTTATGGCTACACCTTC. Amino acid sequence: CASSPIAYGYTF. The chain has TRBV18 and TRBJ1-2; no reliable D call. Germline V gene data show CDR1 as KGHSH and CDR2 as LQKENI. CDR3 length equals 12 residues. With 3 bases removed from V and 5 bases from J, the gap between germline ends came to 7 bases.

V and J are TRBV28 and TRBJ1-5; D gene uncertain. The germline V gene has CDR1 MDHEN and CDR2 SYDVKM. This CDR3 has 13 amino acids. V was shortened by 6 bases and J by 3 bases, with 9 bases between the two germline ends. CDR3 in amino acids: CASRNYNNQPQHF. The CDR3 DNA follows: TGTGCCAGCAGAAATTACAACAATCAGCCCCAGCATTTT. Looking up the rest from reference TRBV28 and TRBJ1-5 gives the full variable domain: DVKVTQSSRYLVKRTGEKVFLECVQDMDHENMFWYRQDPGLGLRLIYFSYDVKMKEKGDIPEGYSVSREKKERFSLILESASTNQTSMYLCASRNYNNQPQHFGDGTRLSIL.

The V call is TRBV7-9, the J call TRBJ2-5, with 8 bases that match TRBD1. The J segment lost 5 bases and the V segment lost 5 bases, leaving 7 bases of the junction unmatched. The CDR3 contains 14 residues. CDR1 is SEHNR and CDR2 is FQNEAQ in the germline V gene (reference sequence). In nucleotides, the CDR3 is TGTGCCAGCAGCGCGTACAGGGGGATGGAGACCCAGTACTTC. It yields the protein CASSAYRGMETQYF. The variable domain in full, completed from reference TRBV7-9 and TRBJ2-5, reads DTGVSQNPRHKITKRGQNVTFRCDPISEHNRLYWYRQTLGQGPEFLTYFQNEAQLEKSRLLSDRFSAERPKGSFSTLEIQRTEQGDSAMYLCASSAYRGMETQYFGPGTRLLVL.

The chain is built from TRBV7-9 and TRBJ2-1, with TRBD2 identical over 12 bases. The CDR3 extends over 17 amino acids. Germline V gene lookup returns CDR1 SEHNR and CDR2 FQNEAQ (reference sequence). V trimming: 1 base; J trimming: 8 bases; junction bases outside the gene matches: 9. The CDR3 DNA follows: TGTGCCAGCAGCTTAGGGTCTAGCGGGGGGGCCGGAGATGAGCAGTTCTTC. The encoded protein is CASSLGSSGGAGDEQFF.

The rearrangement uses TRBV10-3 and TRBJ2-6, with D maybe TRBD1 (6 bases). The CDR3 is 19 residues long. The ends were cut back, 0 bases at V and 3 bases at J, with 18 bases in the middle. Germline lookup yields CDR1 ENHRY and CDR2 SYGVKD. For the CDR3, the DNA is TGTGCCATCAGTGAGTCATCCGACAGGCCCCGGGTTGGGGCCAACGTCCTGACTTTC. As protein: CAISESSDRPRVGANVLTF.

This clone was seen just once. This chain uses TRBV28 with TRBJ1-5; D is perhaps TRBD1 (5 bases). This CDR3 contains 14 residues. Germline CDR1 is MDHEN and CDR2 is SYDVKM. Trimming stripped 3 bases from V and 1 base from J, with 7 bases between. The CDR3 here is CASSFRGSNQPQHF. The CDR3 DNA is TGTGCCAGCAGTTTTCGGGGGAGCAATCAGCCCCAGCATTTT.

This clone was seen only a few times. This may arise from a read error, as a much more abundant clone is one base away. The chain couples TRBV4-1 to TRBJ1-4, with 11 positions matching TRBD1. The ends lost 3 bases at V and 12 bases at J; junction bases unmatched: 9. Germline assignment: CDR1 MGHRA and CDR2 YSYEKL. This CDR3 is 15 amino acids long. The CDR3 DNA reads as TGCGCCAGCAGCCAGGACAGGGGGCTAAGTGGTGAACTGTTTTTT. Its protein product is CASSQDRGLSGELFF.

The chain carries TRBV7-9 and TRBJ1-4; 7 nucleotides agree with TRBD1. The V gene end was trimmed by 6 bases and the J gene end by 3 bases; junction bases not matched to a gene: 4. Germline loops: CDR1 SEHNR, CDR2 FQNEAQ (reference sequence). The CDR3 is 14 residues long. CDR3 nucleotide sequence: TGTGCCAGCAGGGGGACAGCTCCTAATGAAAAACTGTTTTTT. Protein sequence: CASRGTAPNEKLFF.

This chain connects TRBV18 to TRBJ1-5; 7 nucleotides line up with TRBD1. The CDR3 length is 15 residues. CDR1 is KGHSH and CDR2 is LQKENI in the germline V gene. V lost 6 bases, J lost 6 bases, and 11 bases stayed unmatched. CDR3 region: CASSRDSLESQPQHF. In DNA form, the CDR3 reads TGTGCCAGCTCCCGGGACAGCCTCGAATCTCAGCCCCAGCATTTT.

The CDR3 sequence: CASSLTQYNSPLHF. The DNA for the CDR3 is TGTGCCAGCAGCTTAACACAGTATAATTCACCCCTCCACTTT. The chain recombines TRBV7-3 with TRBJ1-6; no clear D. CDR3 size: 14 residues. V lost 0 bases, J lost 4 bases, and 4 bases lay in between. The germline V gene encodes CDR1 SGHTA and CDR2 FQGTGA.

The chain recombines TRBV28 with TRBJ1-4; TRBD1 is a possible D gene (5 bases). The CDR3 contains 15 residues. CDR1 MDHEN and CDR2 SYDVKM come from the germline V gene. V was cut by 4 bases and J by 8 bases, with 17 bases left in between. Written as DNA, the CDR3 is TGTGCCAGCAGTTCCCCCGATTGGGGCAGGGAAAAACTGTTTTTT. Amino acids: CASSSPDWGREKLFF.

This clone was observed a handful of times. V gene TRBV15 combines with J gene TRBJ2-1; D not resolved. V lost 0 bases, J lost 7 bases, and 7 bases lay in between. Germline V lookup: CDR1 LNHNV, CDR2 YYDKDF (reference sequence). This CDR3 is built from 13 residues. The CDR3 sequence is CATSRDVLNEQFF. CDR3 nucleotides: TGTGCCACCAGCAGAGATGTATTGAATGAGCAGTTCTTC.

J is TRBJ1-5 and V is TRBV6-1, with D possibly matching TRBD1 (6 bases). CDR3 length equals 13 residues. With 7 bases removed from V and 6 bases from J, the gap between germline ends came to 13 bases. CDR1 MNHNS and CDR2 SASEGT come from the germline V gene. CDR3: CASNPQGFQPQHF. CDR3 DNA sequence: TGTGCCAGCAACCCCCAGGGGTTTCAGCCCCAGCATTTT.

This clone was detected a few times. This chain connects TRBV5-1 to TRBJ2-3, with 10 bases aligning to TRBD2. CDR3 size: 18 residues. Germline values: CDR1 SGHRS, CDR2 YFSETQ. Germline trimming cut 1 base from V and 0 bases from J; bases unmatched to any gene: 8. This CDR3 is CASSLWASGGISTDTQYF. The CDR3 coding sequence is TGCGCCAGCAGCTTGTGGGCTAGCGGGGGCATTAGCACAGATACGCAGTATTTT.